The clone carrying this TCR beta chain has just a few counts. The TCRbeta library incorporated unique molecular identifiers. TCRdb reprocessed the PCR reads via MiXCR and lists one record per CDR3 protein. The sample carries about 410,000 distinct CDR3 sequences, roughly 20% recorded once. The source of the sample is a study of T-cell reconstitution after alpha-beta-depleted transplantation in children. Trimming removed 0 bases from V and 3 bases from J, with 8 bases in between. Germline lookup yields CDR1 MNHEY and CDR2 SVGAGI. CDR3 length: 14 amino acids. This receptor was obtained from a human donor who donated a stem cell graft to a child with acute myeloid leukemia. The V gene is TRBV6-5, the J gene TRBJ1-1, with no clear D. Here the sequenced sample was PBMCs from the stem cell graft donor, taken from the stem cell graft. DNA for the CDR3: TGTGCCAGCAGTTACTCGATCCGGGACACTGAAGCTTTCTTT. This encodes CASSYSIRDTEAFF.